Listed here are 14 T cell receptor beta chains from one sample, sequenced in a study of T cells in localized non-small cell lung cancer. Clones were read by immunoSEQ multiplex PCR, and TCRdb kept only the in-frame ones, dropping some. The sample yields more than 2,000 clones, 15% to 20% seen once. The specimen was lung tumor tissue, collected before any cancer treatment. The receptors here all came from a man aged 40-75 years with stage I squamous cell lung carcinoma.

Here the CDR3 reads CAWTEDSNQPQHF. CDR3 coding DNA: TGTGCCTGGACAGAAGATAGCAATCAGCCCCAGCATTTT. J is TRBJ1-5 and V is TRBV30; D uncertain. Per the germline V gene, CDR1 is GTSNPN and CDR2 is SVGIG (reference sequence). V was cut by 4 bases and J by 0 bases, with 7 bases left in between. The CDR3 runs to 13 residues. The full variable domain, completed using reference TRBV30 and TRBJ1-5, is SQTIHQWPATLVQPVGSPLSLECTVEGTSNPNLYWYRQAAGRGLQLLFYSVGIGQISSEVPQNLSASRPQDRQFILSSKKLLLSDSGFYLCAWTEDSNQPQHFGDGTRLSIL.

This clone has more than one count but fewer than ten. This chain uses TRBV6-8 with TRBJ2-7; D gene ambiguous. Germline V gene lookup returns CDR1 MNHGY and CDR2 SAAAGT. The CDR3 is made up of 13 amino acids. Trimming left V 3 bases short and J 4 bases short, with 10 bases between. The CDR3 is CASSYGHSYEQYF. The DNA of the CDR3 is TGTGCCAGCAGTTATGGGCATTCATACGAGCAGTACTTC.

The chain combines TRBV6-8 with TRBJ1-2, with 8 bases lining up with TRBD1. Germline V lookup: CDR1 MNHGY, CDR2 SAAAGT. The CDR3 runs 17 residues. Trimming took 2 bases from V and 3 from J; bases not matched to a gene: 11. The CDR3 DNA reads as TGTGCCAGCAGTTACGTGGCAGGACAGGGCCAGGACTATGGCTACACCTTC. It specifies CASSYVAGQGQDYGYTF.

This clone was seen a handful of times. The V gene is TRBV19, the J gene TRBJ1-1; 8 bases are a match to TRBD1. The V segment lost 7 bases and the J segment 1 base; nucleotides outside the gene matches: 11. Germline V gene lookup returns CDR1 LNHDA and CDR2 SQIVND (reference sequence). The CDR3 sequence is 16 residues long. CDR3 nucleotides: TGTGCCAGTACCGACCATAGGACAGGGAAGAACACTGAAGCTTTCTTT. The encoded protein is CASTDHRTGKNTEAFF.

This clone was counted a few times. The gene calls are TRBV10-3 and TRBJ2-1; the D is unclear. V was shortened by 0 bases and J by 6 bases, with 6 bases between the two germline ends. Germline-derived CDR1 and CDR2 are ENHRY and SYGVKD. The CDR3 totals 13 residues. The CDR3 DNA is TGTGCCATCAGTGAGTCAGCAGCCAATGAGCAGTTCTTC. Amino acid sequence: CAISESAANEQFF.

The rearrangement links TRBV11-3 to TRBJ2-1; 12 bases map to TRBD2. V dropped 2 bases and J dropped 7; count of bases not matched to a gene: 6. The CDR3 totals 16 residues. CDR1 and CDR2 from the germline V gene are SGHNT and YENEEA. In DNA, the CDR3 is TGTGCCAGCAGCTTATATCCTAGCGGGAGGGGGAATGAGCAGTTCTTC. Its protein is CASSLYPSGRGNEQFF.

This clone was detected only a few times. The genes are TRBV9 and TRBJ2-1; possible D gene TRBD2, 6 bases. In germline, CDR1 is SGDLS, CDR2 YYNGEE. This CDR3 spans 14 amino acids. V was clipped by 0 bases and J by 9 bases, with 13 bases between them. CDR3 amino acids: CASSVVGLNGEQFF. CDR3 bases: TGTGCCAGCAGCGTAGTGGGACTTAACGGTGAGCAGTTCTTC.

CDR3 sequence: CASSDPGTGGSYEQYF. The CDR3 DNA follows: TGTGCCAGCAGCGATCCTGGGACAGGGGGCTCCTACGAGCAGTACTTC. The rearrangement uses TRBV9 and TRBJ2-7, with 11 bases that match TRBD1. Per germline, CDR1 SGDLS and CDR2 YYNGEE. The ends lost 3 bases at V and 0 bases at J; junction bases unmatched: 5. The CDR3 consists of 16 residues.

The chain carries TRBV14 and TRBJ2-5; tentative D call: TRBD1 (5 bases). The CDR3 is 19 amino acids. V lost 0 bases, J lost 4 bases, and 24 bases lay in between. Per the germline V gene, CDR1 is SGHDN and CDR2 is FVKESK. This CDR3 is CASSQDLGLGALRGETQYF. The CDR3 DNA reads as TGTGCCAGCAGCCAAGATCTAGGATTAGGGGCATTAAGAGGAGAGACCCAGTACTTC.

The chain combines TRBV6-8 with TRBJ2-7, with 7 nucleotides matching TRBD2. V was clipped by 2 bases and J by 4 bases; unmatched bases: 23. The CDR3 loop spans 20 amino acids. Germline loops: CDR1 MNHGY, CDR2 SAAAGT. DNA of the CDR3: TGTGCCAGCAGTTACGAAACAGGTTCTGGTCGACGGGGGGATATATACGAGCAGTACTTC. Protein sequence: CASSYETGSGRRGDIYEQYF.

The V call is TRBV29-1, the J call TRBJ2-3; D remains unclear. The CDR3 totals 12 residues. Looked up from germline, CDR1 is SQVTM and CDR2 is ANQGSEA. V was shortened by 4 bases and J by 6 bases, with 11 bases between the two germline ends. CDR3 DNA sequence: TGCAGCGTTGGTCGGCAGCAGGATACGCAGTATTTT. The encoded protein is CSVGRQQDTQYF.

This clone was observed a few times. V usage is TRBV11-3 and J usage is TRBJ1-2; 7 nucleotides match TRBD1. This CDR3 region has 17 residues. Germline V gene sequence: CDR1 SGHNT, CDR2 YENEEA. V was clipped by 4 bases and J by 0 bases; unmatched bases: 11. The CDR3, as DNA: TGTGCCAGCAGCTCAGGGGGGTTGGCCTACCCTAACTATGGCTACACCTTC. This translates into CASSSGGLAYPNYGYTF.

This clone was seen only a few times. The V call is TRBV28, the J call TRBJ2-1; D might be TRBD2 (6 bases). V lost 6 bases and J lost 6, with 15 bases in between. Germline V lookup: CDR1 MDHEN, CDR2 SYDVKM. The CDR3 covers 14 residues. The DNA for the CDR3 is TGTGCCAGCAGATCCGGGGGTTCAAGCAATGAGCAGTTCTTC. Translating it yields CASRSGGSSNEQFF.

The chain recombines TRBV6-8 with TRBJ1-1; D gene unclear. The CDR3 loop spans 13 amino acids. Trimming cost V 10 bases and J 5 bases, with 17 bases left between them. The V gene's germline CDR1 is MNHGY and CDR2 SAAAGT. CDR3 coding DNA: TGTGCCATCCTCTCACTGTCGGGAACTGAAGCTTTCTTT. This gives the protein CAILSLSGTEAFF.